These T cell receptor beta chains were read from a single sample in a study of blood T cell repertoires in COVID-19. Method: immunoSEQ multiplex PCR; TCRdb's copy keeps in-frame clones and lacks some. The sample holds 130,000 to 150,000 clones, around 89% seen once. Material for sequencing was PBMCs or T cells enriched from blood (not recorded which). These TCRs come from a woman younger than 45 with acute COVID-19. Both conserved end residues are part of each CDR3. A D gene is named only where the DNA matches it firmly. Some rows have no size entry. The others give once, few or many, or a class for an expanded clone.

>TRBV19|once|TRBJ1-2|.
CASSTGAGLNGYTF
TGTGCCAGTAGTACCGGAGCAGGGTTAAATGGCTACACCTTC
>TRBV7-9|.|TRBJ1-1|TRBD1
CASSRGDRGNTEAFF
TGTGCCAGCAGCAGGGGGGACAGGGGGAACACTGAAGCTTTCTTT
>TRBV5-1|.|TRBJ2-6|.
CASSYTVNSGANVLTF
TGCGCCAGCAGTTATACAGTGAACTCTGGGGCCAACGTCCTGACTTTC
>TRBV6-2/TRBV6-3|.|TRBJ2-2|TRBD2
CASSYSVLSGTSGELFF
TGTGCCAGCAGTTACTCCGTTTTAAGCGGGACCTCCGGGGAGCTGTTTTTT
>TRBV24-1|.|TRBJ2-1|TRBD2
CATSDQGLAGVGDEQFF
TGTGCCACCAGTGATCAGGGACTAGCGGGAGTCGGCGATGAGCAGTTCTTC
>TRBV5-4|.|TRBJ2-7|TRBD1
CASRQDRGSGEQYF
TGTGCCAGCAGGCAGGACAGGGGATCGGGCGAGCAGTACTTC
>TRBV28|.|TRBJ1-3|.
CASSTRLSSGNTIYF
TGTGCCAGCAGTACACGACTGAGCTCTGGAAACACCATATATTTT
>TRBV19|.|TRBJ1-5|TRBD1
CASRTGGGSNQPQHF
TGTGCCAGTCGGACAGGGGGTGGGAGCAATCAGCCCCAGCATTTT
>TRBV5-1|.|TRBJ1-2|TRBD1
CASGETGGSGYGYTF
TGCGCCAGCGGGGAGACAGGGGGCTCAGGCTATGGCTACACCTTC
>TRBV6-1|few|TRBJ2-1|.
CASSEAGSPYNEQFF
TGTGCCAGCAGTGAAGCGGGGAGCCCCTACAATGAGCAGTTCTTC
>TRBV28|.|TRBJ2-1|.
CASSSPSSYNEQFF
TGTGCCAGCAGTTCCCCGAGCTCCTACAATGAGCAGTTCTTC
>TRBV28|once|TRBJ1-4|.
CASSLVGEKLFF
TGTGCCAGCAGTTTAGTCGGGGAAAAACTGTTTTTT
>TRBV4-3|.|TRBJ1-1|.
CASSQENRFPPEAFF
TGCGCCAGCAGCCAAGAAAACAGGTTTCCCCCTGAAGCTTTCTTT
>TRBV7-2|.|TRBJ2-7|TRBD2
CASSLAGSYEQYF
TGTGCCAGCTCCCTAGCGGGCTCCTACGAGCAGTACTTC
>TRBV3-1/TRBV3-2|.|TRBJ2-7|TRBD1
CASSQDWAQGALDEQYF
TGTGCCAGCAGCCAAGACTGGGCACAGGGGGCCCTGGACGAGCAGTACTTC
>TRBV27|.|TRBJ2-5|.
CASKGGVGVTGWETQYF
TGTGCCAGCAAAGGGGGTGTCGGGGTTACAGGGTGGGAGACCCAGTACTTC
>TRBV28|.|TRBJ1-5|TRBD1
CASSGQGFNQPQHF
TGTGCCAGCAGCGGACAGGGATTCAATCAGCCCCAGCATTTT
>TRBV30|.|TRBJ2-1|TRBD2
CAWSKIAGALSNEQFF
TGTGCCTGGAGTAAGATAGCGGGAGCCCTTTCAAATGAGCAGTTCTTC
>TRBV9|few|TRBJ1-6|.
CASSAGGEINSPLHF
TGTGCCAGCAGCGCGGGGGGAGAAATCAATTCACCCCTCCACTTT
>TRBV7-3|.|TRBJ2-5|TRBD2
CASSLTTGLAVGLKETQYF
TGTGCCAGCAGCTTAACGACTGGACTAGCGGTCGGGCTTAAAGAGACCCAGTACTTC
>TRBV4-3|.|TRBJ2-1|TRBD1
CASSRLLGTGVNNEQFF
TGCGCCAGCAGCCGGCTCCTGGGGACAGGGGTAAACAATGAGCAGTTCTTC
>TRBV21-1|once|TRBJ2-5|.
CASSKAGGRAGVSETQYF
TGTGCCAGCAGCAAAGCGGGGGGTAGGGCGGGTGTTAGTGAGACCCAGTACTTC
>TRBV28|.|TRBJ2-7|TRBD2
CASSFGEGGTYEQYF
TGTGCCAGCAGTTTTGGGGAGGGCGGCACCTACGAGCAGTACTTC
>TRBV6-5|.|TRBJ1-2|.
CASSEIQGDGYTF
TGTGCCAGCAGCGAGATACAGGGTGATGGCTACACCTTC
>TRBV10-1|.|TRBJ1-5|.
CASNYVQGLSNQPQHF
TGCGCCAGCAATTATGTACAGGGTCTTAGCAATCAGCCCCAGCATTTT
>TRBV4-2|.|TRBJ1-6|.
CASSQDAFGGRDSPLHF
TGTGCCAGCAGCCAAGATGCATTTGGGGGCCGCGATTCACCCCTCCACTTT
>TRBV28|.|TRBJ1-2|TRBD1
CASTTDRGHGYTF
TGTGCCAGCACCACGGACAGGGGGCATGGCTACACCTTC
>TRBV19|.|TRBJ1-1|.
CASSIYPGQNTEAFF
TGTGCCAGTAGTATCTATCCGGGACAGAACACTGAAGCTTTCTTT
>TRBV11-2|.|TRBJ1-5|.
CASSLGEGFGNQPQHF
TGTGCCAGCAGCTTAGGGGAGGGGTTTGGCAATCAGCCCCAGCATTTT
>TRBV18|.|TRBJ2-3|.
CASSPRVPGAGDTQYF
TGTGCCAGCTCACCACGGGTTCCGGGAGCAGGAGATACGCAGTATTTT
>TRBV19|.|TRBJ1-2|.
CASTPGLYGYTF
TGTGCCAGTACTCCGGGACTCTATGGCTACACCTTC
>TRBV7-8|.|TRBJ2-1|.
CASSLALYYNEQFF
TGTGCCAGCAGCTTAGCATTGTATTACAATGAGCAGTTCTTC
>TRBV27|.|TRBJ1-3|TRBD1
CASSQGQGRGFFGGNTIYF
TGTGCCAGCAGTCAGGGACAGGGAAGAGGCTTCTTTGGAGGAAACACCATATATTTT
>TRBV2|few|TRBJ2-6|.
CASCLESGANVLTF
TGTGCCAGCTGTTTAGAGTCTGGGGCCAACGTCCTGACTTTC
>TRBV29-1|.|TRBJ2-6|.
CSVLTFSGANVLTF
TGCAGCGTACTGACTTTCTCTGGGGCCAACGTCCTGACTTTC
>TRBV6-2/TRBV6-3|.|TRBJ2-7|TRBD1
CASSQGQGYTYEQYF
TGTGCCAGCAGTCAAGGACAGGGGTATACCTACGAGCAGTACTTC
>TRBV10-3|.|TRBJ1-2|.
CAISVMEYGYTF
TGTGCCATCAGTGTTATGGAGTATGGCTACACCTTC
>TRBV5-6|.|TRBJ2-7|.
CASSSTDYYEQYF
TGTGCCAGCAGCTCAACCGACTACTACGAGCAGTACTTC
>TRBV3-1/TRBV3-2|.|TRBJ1-1|.
CASSQAGGSTEAFF
TGTGCCAGCAGCCAAGCGGGAGGGAGCACTGAAGCTTTCTTT
>TRBV7-2|.|TRBJ2-3|TRBD2
CASSSPVVAGGPTDTQYF
TGTGCCAGCAGCTCACCGGTGGTGGCGGGAGGGCCAACAGATACGCAGTATTTT
>TRBV24-1|.|TRBJ2-3|TRBD2
CATSDWDSGNTDTQYF
TGTGCCACCAGTGATTGGGATAGCGGGAACACAGATACGCAGTATTTT
>TRBV9|few|TRBJ1-1|TRBD1
CASSVVGTGENTEAFF
TGTGCCAGCAGCGTAGTCGGGACAGGCGAGAACACTGAAGCTTTCTTT
>TRBV5-1|once|TRBJ1-2|.
CASSRSTGNYGYTF
TGCGCCAGCAGCCGATCGACAGGAAACTATGGCTACACCTTC
>TRBV19|.|TRBJ1-1|.
CASSIAQGGMNTEAFF
TGTGCCAGTAGTATAGCCCAAGGGGGTATGAACACTGAAGCTTTCTTT
>TRBV29-1|few|TRBJ2-1|TRBD2
CSVFSGSKIKEQFF
TGCAGCGTCTTTAGCGGGAGCAAAATAAAGGAGCAGTTCTTC
>TRBV30|.|TRBJ2-5|.
CAWSPTGETQYF
TGTGCCTGGAGTCCAACCGGGGAGACCCAGTACTTC
>TRBV19|.|TRBJ1-5|TRBD1
CASATGTGHQPQHF
TGTGCCAGTGCCACCGGGACAGGGCATCAGCCCCAGCATTTT
>TRBV6-5|.|TRBJ2-5|.
CASSPKGQQETQYF
TGTGCCAGCAGTCCGAAAGGACAGCAAGAGACCCAGTACTTC
>TRBV7-9|once|TRBJ1-3|.
CASSAQRNTIYF
TGTGCCAGCAGCGCTCAGAGGAACACCATATATTTT
>TRBV18|.|TRBJ2-3|TRBD1
CASSPGQGVIDTQYF
TGTGCCAGCTCACCGGGACAGGGAGTGATAGATACGCAGTATTTT
>TRBV27|.|TRBJ1-6|.
CASSPWGLGGSTAPLHF
TGTGCCAGCAGTCCCTGGGGATTAGGGGGAAGTACAGCACCCCTCCACTTT